The source of this T cell receptor beta chain is a study of T-cell memory formation after mild COVID-19. This CDR3 comprises 13 residues. The V and J ends lost 6 bases and 6 bases respectively, with 11 bases between them. Germline CDR1 MDHEN, CDR2 SYDVKM. Each CDR3 protein is one row after TCRdb ran MiXCR on the 5' RACE reads. Of roughly 51,000 distinct CDR3 sequences in the sample, around 7.2% were seen once. The gene calls are TRBV28 and TRBJ2-2, with D perhaps matching TRBD1 or TRBD2 (5 bases each). Sequenced input: PBMCs or a T cell subset sorted from them (not recorded which). This receptor was taken from a man younger than 35 who had mild COVID-19 (a few samples of this study predate the infection). Cell type and time point are not known. The CDR3 coding sequence is TGTGCCAGCAGCCGGGACCGATCCGGGGAGCTGTTTTTT. Its protein product is CASSRDRSGELFF. The full variable domain, its missing parts supplied by reference TRBV28 and TRBJ2-2, is DVKVTQSSRYLVKRTGEKVFLECVQDMDHENMFWYRQDPGLGLRLIYFSYDVKMKEKGDIPEGYSVSREKKERFSLILESASTNQTSMYLCASSRDRSGELFFGEGSRLTVL.